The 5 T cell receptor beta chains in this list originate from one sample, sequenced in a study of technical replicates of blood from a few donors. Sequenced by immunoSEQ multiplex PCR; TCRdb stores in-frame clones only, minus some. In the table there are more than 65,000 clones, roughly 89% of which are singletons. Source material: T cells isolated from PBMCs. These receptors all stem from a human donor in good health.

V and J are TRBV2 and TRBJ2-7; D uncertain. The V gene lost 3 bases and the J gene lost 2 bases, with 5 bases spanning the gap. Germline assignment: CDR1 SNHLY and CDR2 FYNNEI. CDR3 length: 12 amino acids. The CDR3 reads CASSELTYEQYF. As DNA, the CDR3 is TGTGCCAGCAGTGAGTTAACCTACGAGCAGTACTTC.

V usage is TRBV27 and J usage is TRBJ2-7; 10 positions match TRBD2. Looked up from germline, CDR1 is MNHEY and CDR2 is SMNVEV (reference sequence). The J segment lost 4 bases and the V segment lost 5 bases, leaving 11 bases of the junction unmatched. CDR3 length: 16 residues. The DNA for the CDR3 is TGTGCCAGCAGTAGTCAGCGGGAGGGCCTCGTATACGAGCAGTACTTC. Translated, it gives CASSSQREGLVYEQYF.

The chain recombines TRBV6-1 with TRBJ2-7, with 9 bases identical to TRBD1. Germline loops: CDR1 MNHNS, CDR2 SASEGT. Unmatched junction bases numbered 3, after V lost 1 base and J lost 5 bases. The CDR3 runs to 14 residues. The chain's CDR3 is CASSEGDREDEQYF. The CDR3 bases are TGTGCCAGCAGTGAAGGGGACAGGGAAGACGAGCAGTACTTC.

CDR3 sequence (DNA): TGTGCCAGCAGCTTAGCACTAGCCCCCAGCTCCTACAATGAGCAGTTCTTC. It translates to CASSLALAPSSYNEQFF. The V call is TRBV7-8, the J call TRBJ2-1; possibly TRBD2 for D (6 bases). The CDR3 sequence is 17 residues long. Trimming took 0 bases from V and 0 from J, leaving 12 bases between them. Germline CDR1 SGHVS, CDR2 FQNEAQ. The complete variable domain, with remaining parts taken from reference TRBV7-8 and TRBJ2-1, reads GAGVSQSPRYKVAKRGQDVALRCDPISGHVSLFWYQQALGQGPEFLTYFQNEAQLDKSGLPSDRFFAERPEGSVSTLKIQRTQQEDSAVYLCASSLALAPSSYNEQFFGPGTRLTVL.

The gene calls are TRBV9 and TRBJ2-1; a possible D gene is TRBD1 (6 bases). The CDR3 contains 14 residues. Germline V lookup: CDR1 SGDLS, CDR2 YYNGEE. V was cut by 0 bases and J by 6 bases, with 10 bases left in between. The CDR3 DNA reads TGTGCCAGCAGCGTAGACCCAGGGGTCAATGAGCAGTTCTTC. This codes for CASSVDPGVNEQFF.